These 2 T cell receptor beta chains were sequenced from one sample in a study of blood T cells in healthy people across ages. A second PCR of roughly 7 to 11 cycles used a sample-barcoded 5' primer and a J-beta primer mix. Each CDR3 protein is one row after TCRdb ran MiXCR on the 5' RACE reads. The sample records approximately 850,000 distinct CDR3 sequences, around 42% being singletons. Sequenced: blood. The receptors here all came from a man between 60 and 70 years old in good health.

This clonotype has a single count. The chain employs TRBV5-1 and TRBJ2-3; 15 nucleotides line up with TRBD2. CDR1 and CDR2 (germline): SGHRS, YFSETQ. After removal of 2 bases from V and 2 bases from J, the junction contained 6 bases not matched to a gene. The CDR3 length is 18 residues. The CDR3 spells CASSFGLAGGPDTDTQYF. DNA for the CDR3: TGCGCCAGCAGCTTCGGACTAGCGGGGGGGCCTGACACAGATACGCAGTATTTT.

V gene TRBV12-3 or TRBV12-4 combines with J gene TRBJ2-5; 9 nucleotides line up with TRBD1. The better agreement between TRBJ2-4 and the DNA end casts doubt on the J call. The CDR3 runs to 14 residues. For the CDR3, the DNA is TGTGCCAGCAGTGGACAGGGGAGTCGAGACATTCAGTACTTC. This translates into CASSGQGSRDIQYF.